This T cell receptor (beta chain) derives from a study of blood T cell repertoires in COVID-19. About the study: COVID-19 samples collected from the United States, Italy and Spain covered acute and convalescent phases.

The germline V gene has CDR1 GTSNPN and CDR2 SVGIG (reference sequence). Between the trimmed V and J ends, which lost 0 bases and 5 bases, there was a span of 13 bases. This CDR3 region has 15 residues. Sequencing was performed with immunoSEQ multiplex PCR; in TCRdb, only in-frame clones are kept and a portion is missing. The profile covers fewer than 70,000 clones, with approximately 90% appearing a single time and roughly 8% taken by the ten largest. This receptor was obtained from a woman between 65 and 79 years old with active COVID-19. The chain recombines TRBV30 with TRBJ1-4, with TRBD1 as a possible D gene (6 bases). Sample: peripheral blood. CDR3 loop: CAWSVGAGVNEKLFF. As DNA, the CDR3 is TGTGCCTGGAGTGTTGGGGCAGGGGTGAATGAAAAACTGTTTTTT.